Detailed here is one T cell receptor beta chain. The data are from a study of OX40 agonist ivuxolimab in advanced cancers. The germline V and J ends were trimmed by 2 bases and 7 bases, with 17 bases remaining between them. CDR3 length: 15 residues. CDR1 and CDR2 from the germline V gene are MNHEY and SVGAGI. The method was immunoSEQ multiplex PCR; TCRdb's version includes in-frame clones alone and lacks a portion of them. The sample records about 84,000 clones, roughly 89% being singletons. The source of this sequence is an adult with an advanced solid tumor such as melanoma, head and neck, liver or kidney cancer. The chain carries TRBV6-5 and TRBJ1-2; D not resolved. The material sequenced was CD4+ or CD8+ T cells sorted from blood, taken in a trial of the OX40 agonist ivuxolimab. The CDR3 here is CASSYRNEGPGGYTF. DNA of the CDR3: TGTGCCAGCAGTTACCGTAATGAGGGCCCCGGTGGCTACACCTTC.